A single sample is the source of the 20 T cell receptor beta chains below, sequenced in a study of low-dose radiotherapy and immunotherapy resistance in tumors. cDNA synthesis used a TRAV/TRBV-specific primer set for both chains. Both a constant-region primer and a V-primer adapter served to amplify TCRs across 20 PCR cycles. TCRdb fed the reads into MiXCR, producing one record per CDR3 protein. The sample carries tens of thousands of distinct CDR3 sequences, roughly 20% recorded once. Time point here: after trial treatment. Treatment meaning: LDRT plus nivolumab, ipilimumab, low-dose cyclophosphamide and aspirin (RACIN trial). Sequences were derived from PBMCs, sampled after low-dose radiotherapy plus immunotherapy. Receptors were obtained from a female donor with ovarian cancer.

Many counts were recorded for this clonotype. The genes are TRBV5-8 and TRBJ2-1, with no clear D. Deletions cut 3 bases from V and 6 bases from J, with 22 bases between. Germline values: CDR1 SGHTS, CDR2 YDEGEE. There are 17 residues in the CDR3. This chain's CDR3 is CASSYPAVSERLNEQFF. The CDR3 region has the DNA TGTGCCAGCAGCTATCCAGCCGTTTCAGAACGTCTCAATGAGCAGTTCTTC.

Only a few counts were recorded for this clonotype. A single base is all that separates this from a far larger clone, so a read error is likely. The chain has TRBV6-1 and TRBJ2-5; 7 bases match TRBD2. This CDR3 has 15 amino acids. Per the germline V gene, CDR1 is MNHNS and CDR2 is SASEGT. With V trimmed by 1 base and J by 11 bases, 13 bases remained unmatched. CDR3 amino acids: CASSEVREAKDEQYF. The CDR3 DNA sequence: TGTGCCAGCAGTGAAGTTCGGGAGGCCAAGGATGAGCAGTACTTC.

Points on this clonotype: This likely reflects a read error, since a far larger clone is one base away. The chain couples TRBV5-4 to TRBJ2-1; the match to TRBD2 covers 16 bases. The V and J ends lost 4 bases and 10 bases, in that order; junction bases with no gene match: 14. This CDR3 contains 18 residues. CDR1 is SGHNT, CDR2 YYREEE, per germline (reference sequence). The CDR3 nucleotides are TGTGCCAGCAGCGGAAGCTTCGGGACTAGCGGGAGGGCCATCGAGCAGTTCTTC. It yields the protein CASSGSFGTSGRAIEQFF.

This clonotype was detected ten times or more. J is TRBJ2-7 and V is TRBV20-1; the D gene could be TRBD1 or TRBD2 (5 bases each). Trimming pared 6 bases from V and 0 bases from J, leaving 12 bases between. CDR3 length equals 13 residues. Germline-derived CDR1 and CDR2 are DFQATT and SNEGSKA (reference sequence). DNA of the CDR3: TGCAGTGCGCATCCGGGACCCTCCTACGAGCAGTACTTC. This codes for CSAHPGPSYEQYF.

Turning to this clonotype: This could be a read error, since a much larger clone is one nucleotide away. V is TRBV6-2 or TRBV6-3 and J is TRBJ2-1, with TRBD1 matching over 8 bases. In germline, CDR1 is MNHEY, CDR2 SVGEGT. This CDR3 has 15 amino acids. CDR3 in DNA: TGTGCCATCAGTGATCGTGACAGGGGAAGCAGTGAGCAGTTCTTC. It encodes CAISDRDRGSSEQFF.

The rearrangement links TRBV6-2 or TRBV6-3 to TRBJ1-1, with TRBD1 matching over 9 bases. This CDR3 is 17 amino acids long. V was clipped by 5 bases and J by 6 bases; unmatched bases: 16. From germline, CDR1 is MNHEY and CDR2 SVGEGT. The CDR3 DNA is TGTGCCAGCAGTAATTACGGGACAGGGTCAGACAACGCTGAAGCTTTCTTT. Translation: CASSNYGTGSDNAEAFF.

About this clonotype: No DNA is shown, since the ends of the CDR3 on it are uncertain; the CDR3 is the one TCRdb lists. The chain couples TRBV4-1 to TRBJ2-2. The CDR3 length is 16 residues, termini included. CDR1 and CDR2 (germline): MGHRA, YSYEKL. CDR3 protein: CASSQQTLNTGELFFF.

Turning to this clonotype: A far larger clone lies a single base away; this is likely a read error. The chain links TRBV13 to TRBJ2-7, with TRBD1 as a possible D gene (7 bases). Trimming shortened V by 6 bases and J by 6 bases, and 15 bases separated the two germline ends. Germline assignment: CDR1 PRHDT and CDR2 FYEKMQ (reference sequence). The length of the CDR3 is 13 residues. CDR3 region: CASRGGGWREQYF. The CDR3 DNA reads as TGTGCCAGCAGAGGAGGGGGCTGGCGCGAGCAGTACTTC.

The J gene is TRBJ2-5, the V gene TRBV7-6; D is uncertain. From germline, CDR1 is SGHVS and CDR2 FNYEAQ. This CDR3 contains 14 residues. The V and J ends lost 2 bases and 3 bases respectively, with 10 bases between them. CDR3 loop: CASSLPHEKETQYF. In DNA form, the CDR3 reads TGTGCCAGCAGCTTACCGCACGAAAAAGAGACCCAGTACTTC.

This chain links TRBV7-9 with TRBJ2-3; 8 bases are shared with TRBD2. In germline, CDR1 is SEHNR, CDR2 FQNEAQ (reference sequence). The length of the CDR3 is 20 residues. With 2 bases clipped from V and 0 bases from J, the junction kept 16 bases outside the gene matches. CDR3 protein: CASSLNIAGGPDPSTDTQYF. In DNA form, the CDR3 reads TGTGCCAGCAGCTTAAATATCGCGGGGGGCCCGGATCCTAGCACAGATACGCAGTATTTT.

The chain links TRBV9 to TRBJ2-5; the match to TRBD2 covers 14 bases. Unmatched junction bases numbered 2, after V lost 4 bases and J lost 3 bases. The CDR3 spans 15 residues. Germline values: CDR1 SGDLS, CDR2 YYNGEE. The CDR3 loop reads CASSPTSGGEETQYF. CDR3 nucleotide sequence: TGTGCCAGCAGCCCGACTAGCGGGGGGGAAGAGACCCAGTACTTC. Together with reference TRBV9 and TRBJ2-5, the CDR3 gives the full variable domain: DSGVTQTPKHLITATGQRVTLRCSPRSGDLSVYWYQQSLDQGLQFLIQYYNGEERAKGNILERFSAQQFPDLHSELNLSSLELGDSALYFCASSPTSGGEETQYFGPGTRLLVL.

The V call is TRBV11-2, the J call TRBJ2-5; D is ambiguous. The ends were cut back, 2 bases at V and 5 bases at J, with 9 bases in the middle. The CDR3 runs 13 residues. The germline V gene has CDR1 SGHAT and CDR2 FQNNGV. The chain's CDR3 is CASSLQRTETQYF. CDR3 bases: TGTGCCAGCAGCTTACAGAGGACGGAGACCCAGTACTTC.

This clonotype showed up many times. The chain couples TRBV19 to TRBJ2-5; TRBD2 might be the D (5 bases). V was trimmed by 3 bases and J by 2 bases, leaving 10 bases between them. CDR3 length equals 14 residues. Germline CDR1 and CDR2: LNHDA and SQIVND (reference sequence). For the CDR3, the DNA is TGTGCCAGTAGTATTAGCGACGGGCAAGAGACCCAGTACTTC. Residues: CASSISDGQETQYF.

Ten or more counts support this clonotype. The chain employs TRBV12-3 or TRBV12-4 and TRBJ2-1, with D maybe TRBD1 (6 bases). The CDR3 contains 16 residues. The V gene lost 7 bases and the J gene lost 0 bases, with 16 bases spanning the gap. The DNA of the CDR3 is TGTGCCAGCAACTTAGGGGGTGTGAGCTCCTACAATGAGCAGTTCTTC. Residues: CASNLGGVSSYNEQFF.

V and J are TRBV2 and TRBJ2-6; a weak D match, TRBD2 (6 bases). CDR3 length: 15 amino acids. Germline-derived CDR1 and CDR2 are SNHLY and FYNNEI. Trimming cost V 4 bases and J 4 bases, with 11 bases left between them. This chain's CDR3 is CASSGGVSGANVLTF. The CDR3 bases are TGTGCCAGCAGTGGCGGGGTTTCCGGGGCCAACGTCCTGACTTTC.

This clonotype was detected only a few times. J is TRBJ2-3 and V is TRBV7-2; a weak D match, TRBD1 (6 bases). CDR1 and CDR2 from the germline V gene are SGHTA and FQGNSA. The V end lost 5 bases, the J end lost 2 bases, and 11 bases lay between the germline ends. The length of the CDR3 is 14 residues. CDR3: CASSLYRVTDTQYF. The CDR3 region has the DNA TGTGCCAGCAGCCTTTACAGGGTCACAGATACGCAGTATTTT. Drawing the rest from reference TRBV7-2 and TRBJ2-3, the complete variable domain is GAGVSQSPSNKVTEKGKDVELRCDPISGHTALYWYRQSLGQGLEFLIYFQGNSAPDKSGLPSDRFSAERTGGSVSTLTIQRTQQEDSAVYLCASSLYRVTDTQYFGPGTRLTVL.

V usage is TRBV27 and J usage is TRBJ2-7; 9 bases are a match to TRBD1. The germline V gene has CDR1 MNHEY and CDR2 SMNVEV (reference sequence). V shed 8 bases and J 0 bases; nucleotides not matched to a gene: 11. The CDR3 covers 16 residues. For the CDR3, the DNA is TGTGCCAGCGGGCACCGGGACAGGGTGATCTCCTACGAGCAGTACTTC. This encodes CASGHRDRVISYEQYF.

CDR3 nucleotides: TGTGCCAGCAGCGGGGACGGGACAAGGACGCAGTATTTT. It codes for CASSGDGTRTQYF. This chain connects TRBV5-8 to TRBJ2-3; TRBD1 is a possible D gene (6 bases). Trimming took off 4 bases at V and 9 bases at J, with 15 bases between the two ends. CDR1 is SGHTS, CDR2 YDEGEE, per germline. The CDR3 length is 13 residues.

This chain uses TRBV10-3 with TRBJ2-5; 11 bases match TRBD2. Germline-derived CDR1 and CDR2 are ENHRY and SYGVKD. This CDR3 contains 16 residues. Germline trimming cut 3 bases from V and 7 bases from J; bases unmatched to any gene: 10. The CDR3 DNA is TGTGCCATCAGTGATTCCGGGACTAGCGGAAAAGGGACCCAGTACTTC. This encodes CAISDSGTSGKGTQYF.

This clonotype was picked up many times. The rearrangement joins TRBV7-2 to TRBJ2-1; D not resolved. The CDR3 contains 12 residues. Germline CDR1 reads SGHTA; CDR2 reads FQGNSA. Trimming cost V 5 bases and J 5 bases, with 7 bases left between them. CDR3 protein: CASSRYNNEQFF. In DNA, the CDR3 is TGTGCCAGCAGCCGCTATAACAATGAGCAGTTCTTC. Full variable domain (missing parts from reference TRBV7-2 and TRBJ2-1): GAGVSQSPSNKVTEKGKDVELRCDPISGHTALYWYRQSLGQGLEFLIYFQGNSAPDKSGLPSDRFSAERTGGSVSTLTIQRTQQEDSAVYLCASSRYNNEQFFGPGTRLTVL.